This TCR beta chain stems from a study of blood T cell repertoires in COVID-19. Across the study: Collection of acute and convalescent COVID-19 samples took place in the United States, Italy and Spain.

The CDR3 extends over 14 amino acids. Trimming took off 4 bases at V and 2 bases at J, with 11 bases between the two ends. The V gene's germline CDR1 is LGHDT and CDR2 YNNKEL (reference sequence). Produced via immunoSEQ multiplex PCR; TCRdb's table is partial and in-frame only. The sample gives tens of thousands of clones, over 80% of which show up once; approximately 5.8% is in the top ten. This sequence was found in a man aged 55 to 70 with active or convalescent COVID-19. Sequenced sample: peripheral blood. The J gene is TRBJ1-2, the V gene TRBV3-1 (or the pseudogene TRBV3-2); no firm D call. The CDR3 DNA follows: TGTGCCAGCAGCCCCGGGATAGCCAACTATGGCTACACCTTC. It is translated as CASSPGIANYGYTF.